A single sample gave rise to the 27 T cell receptor beta chains below, sequenced in a study of T cell responses to AZD1222 COVID-19 vaccine. The repertoire was sequenced with immunoSEQ multiplex PCR; TCRdb's copy has only in-frame clones and lacks some. Seen here are about 97,000 clones, just over 85% observed once, and the top ten hold approximately 1.3%. The sequencing here drew on peripheral blood, taken on day 0 of AZD1222 vaccination. The receptors shown here come from an adult in good health.

The J gene is TRBJ1-1, the V gene TRBV6-2 or TRBV6-3; TRBD1 matches 7 bases. Germline CDR1 reads MNHEY; CDR2 reads SVGEGT. The CDR3 contains 13 residues. V lost 0 bases and J lost 9; bases outside the gene matches: 4. Written as DNA, the CDR3 is TGTGCCAGCAGTTACTCAGGGGGCGTTAAAGCTTTCTTT. This translates into CASSYSGGVKAFF.

The J gene is TRBJ2-5, the V gene TRBV29-1; D remains ambiguous. Looked up from germline, CDR1 is SQVTM and CDR2 is ANQGSEA. Trimming left V 6 bases short and J 1 base short, with 9 bases between. This CDR3 region has 12 residues. For the CDR3, the DNA is TGCAGCGTCGTAGCCCTCCAAGAGACCCAGTACTTC. Translation gives CSVVALQETQYF. The complete variable domain, with remaining parts taken from reference TRBV29-1 and TRBJ2-5, reads SAVISQKPSRDICQRGTSLTIQCQVDSQVTMMFWYRQQPGQSLTLIATANQGSEATYESGFVIDKFPISRPNLTFSTLTVSNMSPEDSSIYLCSVVALQETQYFGPGTRLLVL.

The chain links TRBV6-4 to TRBJ2-2, with 11 bases that match TRBD2. Germline V lookup: CDR1 MRHNA, CDR2 SNTAGT. Losses at the gene ends were 3 bases for V and 4 bases for J; bases not matched to a gene: 1. This CDR3 contains 15 residues. CDR3 in amino acids: CASSDSGRATGELFF. CDR3 sequence (DNA): TGTGCCAGCAGTGATAGCGGGAGGGCCACCGGGGAGCTGTTTTTT.

The chain links TRBV5-5 to TRBJ1-4; 9 bases map to TRBD1. Trimming took 4 bases from V and 7 from J; bases not matched to a gene: 8. The V gene's germline CDR1 is SGHKS and CDR2 YYEKEE (reference sequence). This CDR3 spans 15 amino acids. The CDR3 DNA reads as TGTGCCAGCAGCATCGTACAGGGGGCTAGTGAAAAACTGTTTTTT. Translation gives CASSIVQGASEKLFF.

The chain employs TRBV5-1 and TRBJ2-1; D may be TRBD1 (6 bases). Trimming took off 2 bases at V and 6 bases at J, with 15 bases between the two ends. The CDR3 is 15 amino acids. Per germline, CDR1 SGHRS and CDR2 YFSETQ. The CDR3: CASSFQRGNVNEQFF. CDR3 DNA sequence: TGCGCCAGCAGCTTTCAAAGGGGGAACGTCAATGAGCAGTTCTTC. Supplemented by reference TRBV5-1 and TRBJ2-1, the full variable domain reads KAGVTQTPRYLIKTRGQQVTLSCSPISGHRSVSWYQQTPGQGLQFLFEYFSETQRNKGNFPGRFSGRQFSNSRSEMNVSTLELGDSALYLCASSFQRGNVNEQFFGPGTRLTVL.

The gene calls are TRBV19 and TRBJ1-1, with D possibly being TRBD1 (6 bases). The CDR3 is 14 residues long. Trimming removed 3 bases at V and 1 base at J, with 9 bases between. In germline, CDR1 is LNHDA, CDR2 SQIVND (reference sequence). The CDR3 DNA reads TGTGCCAGTAGTATTTTGGGACAGAACACTGAAGCTTTCTTT. Translation gives CASSILGQNTEAFF. Supplemented by reference TRBV19 and TRBJ1-1, the full variable domain reads DGGITQSPKYLFRKEGQNVTLSCEQNLNHDAMYWYRQDPGQGLRLIYYSQIVNDFQKGDIAEGYSVSREKKESFPLTVTSAQKNPTAFYLCASSILGQNTEAFFGQGTRLTVV.

Remarks on this clone: Additional DNA sequences in this sample encode the identical CDR3. This chain joins TRBV19 and TRBJ2-2; D remains ambiguous. The CDR3 extends over 13 amino acids. Between the trimmed V and J ends, which lost 3 bases and 2 bases, there was a span of 4 bases. CDR1 and CDR2 from the germline V gene are LNHDA and SQIVND (reference sequence). Here the CDR3 reads CASSIGNTGELFF. The CDR3 nucleotides read TGTGCCAGTAGTATCGGTAACACCGGGGAGCTGTTTTTT.

This chain uses TRBV6-5 with TRBJ2-7, with D perhaps matching TRBD2 (5 bases). The V gene lost 0 bases and the J gene lost 4 bases, with 16 bases spanning the gap. Germline CDR1 reads MNHEY; CDR2 reads SVGAGI. The length of the CDR3 is 16 residues. The CDR3 reads CASSYSSGKVGYEQYF. Written as DNA, the CDR3 is TGTGCCAGCAGTTACTCCTCGGGGAAGGTGGGGTACGAGCAGTACTTC.

The V gene is TRBV28, the J gene TRBJ2-2; the match to TRBD2 covers 9 bases. V lost 3 bases and J lost 1; bases outside the gene matches: 12. Germline assignment: CDR1 MDHEN and CDR2 SYDVKM. The CDR3 totals 19 residues. CDR3 DNA sequence: TGTGCCAGCAGTTTGGGCCCCGGGAGAGCGGGAGGGAACACCGGGGAGCTGTTTTTT. Its translation: CASSLGPGRAGGNTGELFF.

The J gene is TRBJ1-5, the V gene TRBV19, with D maybe TRBD1 (5 bases). Trimming left V 2 bases short and J 7 bases short, with 18 bases between. This CDR3 has 16 residues. Per the germline V gene, CDR1 is LNHDA and CDR2 is SQIVND (reference sequence). The CDR3 spells CASSIQWQGKRQPQHF. In DNA, the CDR3 is TGTGCCAGTAGTATACAGTGGCAGGGAAAGCGCCAGCCCCAGCATTTT.

This rearrangement joins TRBV28 to TRBJ2-7, with TRBD2 identical over 8 bases. Per germline, CDR1 MDHEN and CDR2 SYDVKM. With V trimmed by 8 bases and J by 3 bases, 0 bases remained unmatched. The CDR3 consists of 11 residues. The CDR3 protein is CASREGYEQYF. CDR3 sequence (DNA): TGTGCCAGCCGGGAGGGCTACGAGCAGTACTTC. The whole variable domain, remainder taken from reference TRBV28 and TRBJ2-7, is DVKVTQSSRYLVKRTGEKVFLECVQDMDHENMFWYRQDPGLGLRLIYFSYDVKMKEKGDIPEGYSVSREKKERFSLILESASTNQTSMYLCASREGYEQYFGPGTRLTVT.

This clone was counted once. V and J are TRBV2 and TRBJ2-7; unclear D gene. The V gene lost 5 bases and the J gene lost 9 bases, with 11 bases spanning the gap. CDR1 SNHLY and CDR2 FYNNEI come from the germline V gene. This CDR3 is 11 amino acids long. This CDR3 is CASSKEIWQYF. The CDR3, as DNA: TGTGCCAGCAGTAAAGAGATTTGGCAGTACTTC.

This clone has just one count. The rearrangement uses TRBV7-8 and TRBJ2-7, with a possible D match to TRBD2 (5 bases). V was trimmed by 7 bases and J by 4 bases, leaving 14 bases between them. The CDR3 runs to 13 residues. Germline V gene data show CDR1 as SGHVS and CDR2 as FQNEAQ. The CDR3 DNA follows: TGTGCCAGCACCATCCCAAGCGGATACGAGCAGTACTTC. Protein product: CASTIPSGYEQYF.

This clone occurred once. The V and J genes are TRBV14 and TRBJ2-7; TRBD1 agrees at 10 bases. V lost 4 bases to trimming and J lost 3 bases; unmatched junction nucleotides: 0. The CDR3 is made up of 13 amino acids. Germline lookup yields CDR1 SGHDN and CDR2 FVKESK. CDR3 residues: CASSRTGGYEQYF. As DNA, the CDR3 is TGTGCCAGCAGCCGGACAGGGGGCTACGAGCAGTACTTC. The full variable domain, its missing parts supplied by reference TRBV14 and TRBJ2-7, is EAGVTQFPSHSVIEKGQTVTLRCDPISGHDNLYWYRRVMGKEIKFLLHFVKESKQDESGMPNNRFLAERTGGTYSTLKVQPAELEDSGVYFCASSRTGGYEQYFGPGTRLTVT.

The V and J genes are TRBV5-8 and TRBJ1-6; no firm D call. Trimming cost V 10 bases and J 0 bases, with 8 bases left between them. CDR1 is SGHTS, CDR2 YDEGEE, per germline. The CDR3 runs to 13 residues. The CDR3 spells CAGGSSYNSPLHF. CDR3 DNA: TGTGCCGGCGGCAGCTCCTATAATTCACCCCTCCACTTT.

This clone was seen a handful of times. The rearrangement uses TRBV10-3 and TRBJ1-1; 7 nucleotides agree with TRBD1. The CDR3 has 13 amino acids. V lost 5 bases to trimming and J lost 3 bases; unmatched junction nucleotides: 3. Germline CDR1 and CDR2: ENHRY and SYGVKD. CDR3 coding DNA: TGTGCCATCAGTTACAGGGGCCACACTGAAGCTTTCTTT. Translation: CAISYRGHTEAFF.

This chain connects TRBV7-7 to TRBJ2-5; D remains unclear. The CDR3 loop spans 14 amino acids. The ends were cut back, 1 base at V and 1 base at J, with 7 bases in the middle. The germline V gene has CDR1 SSHAT and CDR2 FNYEAQ (reference sequence). CDR3 protein: CASSLGPTQETQYF. In DNA, the CDR3 is TGTGCCAGCAGCTTAGGACCGACCCAAGAGACCCAGTACTTC.

The genes are TRBV18 and TRBJ2-3; 10 bases are a match to TRBD1. Looked up from germline, CDR1 is KGHSH and CDR2 is LQKENI. Trimming took 4 bases from V and 6 from J; bases not matched to a gene: 7. There are 15 residues in the CDR3. The chain's CDR3 is CASSHRDRGIDTQYF. CDR3 coding DNA: TGTGCCAGCTCACACCGGGACAGGGGAATCGATACGCAGTATTTT.

The V gene is TRBV12-5, the J gene TRBJ2-1; 16 bases are shared with TRBD2. The CDR3 totals 21 residues. Trimming cost V 8 bases and J 4 bases; bases outside gene matches: 20. The germline V gene has CDR1 LGHNT and CDR2 FRNRAP. The CDR3 region is CASHTKPGLAGGPVLYNEQFF. The CDR3, as DNA: TGTGCTAGTCACACCAAACCGGGACTAGCGGGAGGGCCTGTTTTGTACAATGAGCAGTTCTTC.

The CDR3 is CASRRSPGQGAMGTEAFF. In nucleotides, the CDR3 is TGTGCCAGCAGGAGATCTCCGGGACAGGGGGCTATGGGGACTGAAGCTTTCTTT. This chain joins TRBV28 and TRBJ1-1; 12 bases map to TRBD1. V trimming: 6 bases; J trimming: 5 bases; junction bases outside the gene matches: 16. This CDR3 spans 18 amino acids. CDR1 and CDR2 from the germline V gene are MDHEN and SYDVKM.

A remark on this clone: Other DNA sequences in the sample encode the same CDR3. V is TRBV4-3 and J is TRBJ1-2; tentative D call: TRBD1 (5 bases). The germline gives CDR1 LGHNA, CDR2 YSLEER. This CDR3 is 14 amino acids long. V was pared by 0 bases and J by 1 base, with 6 bases between. CDR3 bases: TGCGCCAGCAGCCAAGATAGGGGTAACTATGGCTACACCTTC. It specifies CASSQDRGNYGYTF.

The chain has TRBV7-2 and TRBJ1-6; the D gene is possibly TRBD1 (5 bases). Germline loops: CDR1 SGHTA, CDR2 FQGNSA. The CDR3 covers 15 residues. V shed 0 bases and J shed 10 bases, with 13 bases lying between them. The CDR3 here is CASSLAGGTGSPLHF. The CDR3 nucleotides are TGTGCCAGCAGCTTAGCGGGGGGAACTGGGTCACCCCTCCACTTT. Drawing the rest from reference TRBV7-2 and TRBJ1-6, the complete variable domain is GAGVSQSPSNKVTEKGKDVELRCDPISGHTALYWYRQSLGQGLEFLIYFQGNSAPDKSGLPSDRFSAERTGGSVSTLTIQRTQQEDSAVYLCASSLAGGTGSPLHFGNGTRLTVT.

The V and J genes are TRBV5-1 and TRBJ1-2; D is possibly TRBD1 (5 bases). This CDR3 comprises 14 residues. Per germline, CDR1 SGHRS and CDR2 YFSETQ. The V gene lost 3 bases and the J gene lost 3 bases, with 12 bases spanning the gap. The CDR3 sequence: CASSWGDYDYGYTF. The CDR3 DNA reads as TGCGCCAGCAGCTGGGGGGACTATGACTATGGCTACACCTTC.

This sequence joins TRBV29-1 and TRBJ2-7; D ambiguous. The CDR3 is made up of 12 amino acids. V lost 4 bases and J 0 bases, leaving 7 bases between the germline ends. Looked up from germline, CDR1 is SQVTM and CDR2 is ANQGSEA. The CDR3 loop is CSVVISSYEQYF. DNA of the CDR3: TGCAGCGTTGTAATAAGCTCCTACGAGCAGTACTTC.

This clone was detected only once. The gene calls are TRBV2 and TRBJ2-1; 10 nucleotides align to TRBD2. The germline CDR1 and CDR2 sequences are SNHLY and FYNNEI. The CDR3 loop spans 15 amino acids. V shed 6 bases and J 7 bases; nucleotides not matched to a gene: 9. This CDR3 reads CASSGGLAGVNEQFF. The CDR3 DNA sequence: TGTGCCAGCAGCGGTGGCCTAGCGGGAGTAAATGAGCAGTTCTTC.

This clone occurred once. The J gene is TRBJ2-3, the V gene TRBV11-2; the D is unclear. This CDR3 spans 14 amino acids. Trimming took 0 bases from V and 3 from J, leaving 7 bases between them. Per germline, CDR1 SGHAT and CDR2 FQNNGV. The DNA for the CDR3 is TGTGCCAGCAGCTTAGATTTGTCTACAGATACGCAGTATTTT. This sequence encodes CASSLDLSTDTQYF.

V gene TRBV9 combines with J gene TRBJ2-7; 8 nucleotides agree with TRBD1. The CDR3 loop spans 15 amino acids. V gave up 0 bases and J gave up 4 bases; unmatched junction bases: 6. Germline CDR1 is SGDLS and CDR2 is YYNGEE. The CDR3 here is CASSVAPGGVYEQYF. DNA for the CDR3: TGTGCCAGCAGCGTAGCTCCAGGGGGCGTTTACGAGCAGTACTTC. Looking up the rest from reference TRBV9 and TRBJ2-7 gives the full variable domain: DSGVTQTPKHLITATGQRVTLRCSPRSGDLSVYWYQQSLDQGLQFLIQYYNGEERAKGNILERFSAQQFPDLHSELNLSSLELGDSALYFCASSVAPGGVYEQYFGPGTRLTVT.